The clone carrying this TCR beta chain came up many times. Each cDNA got a UMI-containing oligo ligated at its 3' end. An equimolar mix of RC1.1 and RC1.2 primed the beta chain across TRBC1 and TRBC2. From the second PCR onward, TCR alpha and beta chains were processed separately. Via MiXCR, TCRdb re-called the UMI-ligation and nested PCR reads, giving one row per CDR3 protein. The sample lists some 34,000 distinct CDR3 sequences; 10% to 13% were seen once. The data derive from a study of quantifying T cell responses using KT2 cells. Study-wide context: TCR alpha and beta constant-region primers primed reverse transcription of RNA. The T4 ligation step was estimated to exceed 9% efficiency under optimum conditions. The second PCR was a qPCR stopped at a predetermined fluorescence threshold.

The CDR3 length is 18 residues. Looked up from germline, CDR1 is MNHEY and CDR2 is SMNVEV (reference sequence). The V end lost 7 bases, the J end lost 4 bases, and 26 bases lay between the germline ends. Known numbers of the T cell clone KT2 were added to PBMC. J is TRBJ2-1 and V is TRBV27, with D possibly being TRBD2 (6 bases). What was sequenced was PBMCs spiked with cells of the T cell clone KT2. The TCR originated in a human donor. The CDR3, as DNA: TGTGCCAGCAACACTTGGGAGGCCGGTGGCGGAGGTTACAATGAGCAGTTCTTC. This gives the protein CASNTWEAGGGGYNEQFF.